A selection of T cell receptor beta chains follows, all from one sample in a study of blood T cell repertoires in COVID-19. The data were produced by immunoSEQ multiplex PCR, yet TCRdb's version contains in-frame clones alone and is incomplete. In the table there are some 150,000 clones, roughly 90% of which are singletons. The sequenced sample was PBMCs or T cells enriched from blood (not recorded which). These receptor sequences come from a woman aged 18-29 years who had recovered from COVID-19. Both conserved end residues are part of each CDR3. The order of the fields is J gene, D gene, V gene, clone size, CDR3 DNA, CDR3 protein. D genes are given only for firm matches. The size field is filled for only some rows; it gives once, few, many or a size class.

J gene: TRBJ2-2
D gene: .
V gene: TRBV4-1
clone size: .
CDR3 DNA: TGCGCCAGCAGCCAAGATCGTGGGGAGCTGTTTTTT
CDR3 protein: CASSQDRGELFF

J gene: TRBJ1-2
D gene: .
V gene: TRBV23-1
clone size: .
CDR3 DNA: TGCGCCAGCAGAATATTCAGCGCTAACTATGGCTACACCTTC
CDR3 protein: CASRIFSANYGYTF

J gene: TRBJ2-1
D gene: TRBD2
V gene: TRBV7-9
clone size: .
CDR3 DNA: TGTGCCAGCAGAACTCTGAGGACTAGCGGGGGGAATGAGCAGTTCTTC
CDR3 protein: CASRTLRTSGGNEQFF

J gene: TRBJ2-2
D gene: TRBD1
V gene: TRBV7-8
clone size: .
CDR3 DNA: TGTGCCAGCAGCCCAAACCGTGGACAGGGTAGTACCGGGGAGCTGTTTTTT
CDR3 protein: CASSPNRGQGSTGELFF

J gene: TRBJ1-2
D gene: .
V gene: TRBV7-9
clone size: .
CDR3 DNA: TGTGCCAGCAGCGAGGGAGGGTCTGCCGGCTACACCTTC
CDR3 protein: CASSEGGSAGYTF

J gene: TRBJ2-5
D gene: .
V gene: TRBV18
clone size: .
CDR3 DNA: TGTGCCAGCTCACCCGAACAGGGATCGGTAGAGACCCAGTACTTC
CDR3 protein: CASSPEQGSVETQYF

J gene: TRBJ1-2
D gene: TRBD1
V gene: TRBV6-1
clone size: .
CDR3 DNA: TGTGCCAGCAGTGACAGCCCAACCGGGACAGGGGCCTATGGCTACACCTTC
CDR3 protein: CASSDSPTGTGAYGYTF

J gene: TRBJ2-7
D gene: .
V gene: TRBV25-1
clone size: .
CDR3 DNA: TGTGCCATCAGTCCCGGGGGAAAGTACGAGCAGTACTTC
CDR3 protein: CAISPGGKYEQYF

J gene: TRBJ2-7
D gene: TRBD1
V gene: TRBV7-9
clone size: .
CDR3 DNA: TGTGCCAGCAGCCCGGTCATCCAGGGGGCCTACGAGCAGTACTTC
CDR3 protein: CASSPVIQGAYEQYF

J gene: TRBJ2-7
D gene: TRBD1
V gene: TRBV28
clone size: once
CDR3 DNA: TGTGCCAGCAGGCTCACGACAGGGGGCAGCTACGAGCAGTACTTC
CDR3 protein: CASRLTTGGSYEQYF

J gene: TRBJ2-7
D gene: .
V gene: TRBV28
clone size: once
CDR3 DNA: TGTGCCAGCAGTTCACCCGGGTCTTACGAGCAGTACTTC
CDR3 protein: CASSSPGSYEQYF

J gene: TRBJ1-5
D gene: TRBD1
V gene: TRBV6-2/TRBV6-3
clone size: .
CDR3 DNA: TGTGCCAGCAGTTACCCGGGGACAGCCGCTAATCAGCCCCAGCATTTT
CDR3 protein: CASSYPGTAANQPQHF

J gene: TRBJ2-1
D gene: TRBD2
V gene: TRBV3-1/TRBV3-2
clone size: .
CDR3 DNA: TGTGCCAGCAGGGGCGGGAGCTCCTACAATGAGCAGTTCTTC
CDR3 protein: CASRGGSSYNEQFF

J gene: TRBJ1-6
D gene: TRBD1
V gene: TRBV19
clone size: once
CDR3 DNA: TGTGCCAGTAGTATCGGGACAGGGGCCTCACCCCTCCACTTT
CDR3 protein: CASSIGTGASPLHF

J gene: TRBJ2-3
D gene: .
V gene: TRBV5-6
clone size: .
CDR3 DNA: TGTGCCAGCAGCCTCCTCGAAGCTACAGATACGCAGTATTTT
CDR3 protein: CASSLLEATDTQYF

J gene: TRBJ1-3
D gene: .
V gene: TRBV2
clone size: .
CDR3 DNA: TGTGCCAGCAGTCGGGGGAACACCATATATTTT
CDR3 protein: CASSRGNTIYF

J gene: TRBJ2-6
D gene: TRBD2
V gene: TRBV7-2
clone size: .
CDR3 DNA: TGTGCCAGCAGCTTAGGAGCGGGAGGCCCGGGGGCCAACGTCCTGACTTTC
CDR3 protein: CASSLGAGGPGANVLTF

J gene: TRBJ2-3
D gene: .
V gene: TRBV5-8
clone size: .
CDR3 DNA: TGTGCCAGCAGCTTCCAGGGATTTAGCACAGATACGCAGTATTTT
CDR3 protein: CASSFQGFSTDTQYF

J gene: TRBJ1-2
D gene: TRBD1
V gene: TRBV28
clone size: .
CDR3 DNA: TGTGCCAGCAGTTTTCTCGACAGGGGGCGTGGCTACACCTTC
CDR3 protein: CASSFLDRGRGYTF

J gene: TRBJ1-1
D gene: TRBD1
V gene: TRBV3-1/TRBV3-2
clone size: .
CDR3 DNA: TGTGCCAGCAGCCGACCAACAGGGGGTCGAGCGAACACTGAAGCTTTCTTT
CDR3 protein: CASSRPTGGRANTEAFF

J gene: TRBJ1-5
D gene: .
V gene: TRBV7-8
clone size: .
CDR3 DNA: TGTGCCAGCAGCTTAGATACCTCAACAGTACAGCCCCAGCATTTT
CDR3 protein: CASSLDTSTVQPQHF

J gene: TRBJ2-1
D gene: TRBD2
V gene: TRBV7-3
clone size: .
CDR3 DNA: TGTGCCAGCAGCATAGCGGGAGAATACTACAATGAGCAGTTCTTC
CDR3 protein: CASSIAGEYYNEQFF

J gene: TRBJ2-1
D gene: .
V gene: TRBV27
clone size: .
CDR3 DNA: TGTGCCAGCAGTTTGGCCCAGGGGAGGGGCAATGAGCAGTTCTTC
CDR3 protein: CASSLAQGRGNEQFF

J gene: TRBJ2-1
D gene: .
V gene: TRBV29-1
clone size: .
CDR3 DNA: TGCAGCGTTGAGGAGTCGGGGCAGGGGAATGAGCAGTTCTTC
CDR3 protein: CSVEESGQGNEQFF

J gene: TRBJ2-7
D gene: TRBD1
V gene: TRBV28
clone size: .
CDR3 DNA: TGTGCCAGCATACGGGACAGAGGCTACGAGCAGTACTTC
CDR3 protein: CASIRDRGYEQYF

J gene: TRBJ1-2
D gene: .
V gene: TRBV27
clone size: .
CDR3 DNA: TGTGCCAGCAGTTTTCATGACCGGAGCGGCTACACCTTC
CDR3 protein: CASSFHDRSGYTF

J gene: TRBJ2-1
D gene: TRBD1
V gene: TRBV24-1
clone size: once
CDR3 DNA: TGTGCCACCTCCGATCGGGGACAGGGGGCTAGGGATGAGCAGTTCTTC
CDR3 protein: CATSDRGQGARDEQFF

J gene: TRBJ2-7
D gene: .
V gene: TRBV25-1
clone size: few
CDR3 DNA: TGTGCCAGCACCCTTGGGGGCTGGGACGAGCAGTACTTC
CDR3 protein: CASTLGGWDEQYF